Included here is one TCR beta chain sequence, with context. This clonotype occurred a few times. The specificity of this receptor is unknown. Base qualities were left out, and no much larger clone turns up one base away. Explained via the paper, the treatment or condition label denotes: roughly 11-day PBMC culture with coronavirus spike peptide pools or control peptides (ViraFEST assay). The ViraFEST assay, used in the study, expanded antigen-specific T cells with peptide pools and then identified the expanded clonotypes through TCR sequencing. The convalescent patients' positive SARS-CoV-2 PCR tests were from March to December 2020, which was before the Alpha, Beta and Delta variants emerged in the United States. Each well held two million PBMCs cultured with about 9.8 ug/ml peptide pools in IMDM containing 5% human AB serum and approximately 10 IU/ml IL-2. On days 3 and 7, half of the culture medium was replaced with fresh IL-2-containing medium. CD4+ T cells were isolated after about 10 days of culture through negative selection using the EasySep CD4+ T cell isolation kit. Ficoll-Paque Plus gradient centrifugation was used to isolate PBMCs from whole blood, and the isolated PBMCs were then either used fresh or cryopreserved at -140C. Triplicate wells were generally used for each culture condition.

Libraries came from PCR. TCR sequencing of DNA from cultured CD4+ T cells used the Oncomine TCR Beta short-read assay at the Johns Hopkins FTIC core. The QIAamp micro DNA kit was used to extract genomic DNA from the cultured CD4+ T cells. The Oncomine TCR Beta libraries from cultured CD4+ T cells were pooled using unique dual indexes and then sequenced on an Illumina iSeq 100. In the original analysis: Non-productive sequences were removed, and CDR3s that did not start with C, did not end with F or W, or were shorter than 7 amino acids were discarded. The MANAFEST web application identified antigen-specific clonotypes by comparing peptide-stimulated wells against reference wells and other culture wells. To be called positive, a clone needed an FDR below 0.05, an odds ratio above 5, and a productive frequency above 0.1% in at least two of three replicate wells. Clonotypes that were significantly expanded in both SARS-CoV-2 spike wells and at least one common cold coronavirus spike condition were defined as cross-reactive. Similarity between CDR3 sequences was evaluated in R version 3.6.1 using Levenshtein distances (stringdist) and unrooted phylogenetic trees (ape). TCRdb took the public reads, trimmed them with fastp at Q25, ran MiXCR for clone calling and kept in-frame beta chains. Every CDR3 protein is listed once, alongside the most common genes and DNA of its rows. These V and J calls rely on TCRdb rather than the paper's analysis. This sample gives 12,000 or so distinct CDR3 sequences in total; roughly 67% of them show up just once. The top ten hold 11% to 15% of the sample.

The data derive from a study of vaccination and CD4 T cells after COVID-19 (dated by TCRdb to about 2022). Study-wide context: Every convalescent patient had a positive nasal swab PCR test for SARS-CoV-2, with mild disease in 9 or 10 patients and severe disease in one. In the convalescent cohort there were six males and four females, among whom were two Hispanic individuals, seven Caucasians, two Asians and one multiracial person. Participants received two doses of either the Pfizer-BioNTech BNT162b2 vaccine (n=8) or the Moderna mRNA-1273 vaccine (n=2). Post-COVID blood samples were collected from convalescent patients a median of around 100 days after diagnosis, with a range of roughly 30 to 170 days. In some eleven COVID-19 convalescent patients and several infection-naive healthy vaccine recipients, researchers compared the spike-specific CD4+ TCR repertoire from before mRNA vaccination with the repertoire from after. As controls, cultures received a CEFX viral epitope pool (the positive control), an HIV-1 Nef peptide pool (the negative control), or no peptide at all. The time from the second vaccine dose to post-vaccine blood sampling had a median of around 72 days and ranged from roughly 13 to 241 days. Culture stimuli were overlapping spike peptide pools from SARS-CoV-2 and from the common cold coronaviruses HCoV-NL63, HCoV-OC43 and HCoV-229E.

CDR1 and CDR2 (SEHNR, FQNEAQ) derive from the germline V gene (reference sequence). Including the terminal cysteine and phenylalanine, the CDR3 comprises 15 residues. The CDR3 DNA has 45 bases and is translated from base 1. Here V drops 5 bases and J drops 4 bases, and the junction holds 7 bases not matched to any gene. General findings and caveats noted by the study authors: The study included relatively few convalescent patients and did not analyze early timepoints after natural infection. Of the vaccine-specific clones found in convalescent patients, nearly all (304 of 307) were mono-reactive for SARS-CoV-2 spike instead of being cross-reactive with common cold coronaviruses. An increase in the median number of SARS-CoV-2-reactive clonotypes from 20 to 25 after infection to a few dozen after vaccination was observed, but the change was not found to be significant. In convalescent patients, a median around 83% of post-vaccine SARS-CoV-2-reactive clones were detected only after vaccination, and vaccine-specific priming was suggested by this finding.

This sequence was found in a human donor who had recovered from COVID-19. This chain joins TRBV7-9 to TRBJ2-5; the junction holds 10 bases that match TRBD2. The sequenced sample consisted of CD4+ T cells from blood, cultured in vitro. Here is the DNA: TGTGCCAGCAGCCCCGCCATAGCGGGGGGAGAGACCCAGTACTTC. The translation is CASSPAIAGGETQYF. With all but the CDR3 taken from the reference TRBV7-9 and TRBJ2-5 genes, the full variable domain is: DTGVSQNPRHKITKRGQNVTFRCDPISEHNRLYWYRQTLGQGPEFLTYFQNEAQLEKSRLLSDRFSAERPKGSFSTLEIQRTEQGDSAMYLCASSPAIAGGETQYFGPGTRLLVL.